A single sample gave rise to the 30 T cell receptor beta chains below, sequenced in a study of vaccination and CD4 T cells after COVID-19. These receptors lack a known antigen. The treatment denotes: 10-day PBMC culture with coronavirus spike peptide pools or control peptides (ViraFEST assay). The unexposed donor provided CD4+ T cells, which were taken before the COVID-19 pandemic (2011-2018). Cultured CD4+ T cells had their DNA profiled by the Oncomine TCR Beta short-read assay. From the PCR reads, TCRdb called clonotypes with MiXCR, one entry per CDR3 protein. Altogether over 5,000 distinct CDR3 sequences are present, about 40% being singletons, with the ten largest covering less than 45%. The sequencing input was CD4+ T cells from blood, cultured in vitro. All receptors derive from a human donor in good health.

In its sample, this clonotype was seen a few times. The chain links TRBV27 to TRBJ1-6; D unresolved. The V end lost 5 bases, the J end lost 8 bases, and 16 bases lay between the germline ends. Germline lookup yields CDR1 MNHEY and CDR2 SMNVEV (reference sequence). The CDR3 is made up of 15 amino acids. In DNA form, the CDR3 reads TGTGCCAGCAGTCTTGTGGATGAGGCCCATTCACCCCTCCACTTT. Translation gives CASSLVDEAHSPLHF.

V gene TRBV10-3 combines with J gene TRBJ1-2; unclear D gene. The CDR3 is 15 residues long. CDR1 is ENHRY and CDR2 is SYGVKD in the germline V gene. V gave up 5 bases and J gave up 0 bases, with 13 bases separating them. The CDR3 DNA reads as TGTGCCATCAGTTTAGGCGGGCGAGCTAACTATGGCTACACCTTC. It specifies CAISLGGRANYGYTF.

Here the CDR3 DNA reads TGCAGCGTTGATGGCTCTGGAAACACCATATATTTT. Protein: CSVDGSGNTIYF. The chain recombines TRBV29-1 with TRBJ1-3; D remains ambiguous. This CDR3 region has 12 residues. The germline CDR1 and CDR2 sequences are SQVTM and ANQGSEA. V was shortened by 3 bases and J by 0 bases, with 3 bases between the two germline ends.

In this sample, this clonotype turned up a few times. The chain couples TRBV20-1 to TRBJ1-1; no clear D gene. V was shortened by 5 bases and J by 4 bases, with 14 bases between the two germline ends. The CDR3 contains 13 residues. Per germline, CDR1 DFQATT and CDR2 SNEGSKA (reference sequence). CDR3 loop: CSAVLERGTEAFF. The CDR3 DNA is TGCAGTGCTGTCTTAGAGAGAGGCACTGAAGCTTTCTTT.

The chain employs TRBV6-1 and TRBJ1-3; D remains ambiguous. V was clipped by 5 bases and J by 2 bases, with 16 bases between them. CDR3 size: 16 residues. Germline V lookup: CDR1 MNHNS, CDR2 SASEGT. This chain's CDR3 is CASSHLPTGTGNTIYF. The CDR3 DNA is TGTGCCAGCAGTCATCTCCCTACGGGCACTGGAAACACCATATATTTT.

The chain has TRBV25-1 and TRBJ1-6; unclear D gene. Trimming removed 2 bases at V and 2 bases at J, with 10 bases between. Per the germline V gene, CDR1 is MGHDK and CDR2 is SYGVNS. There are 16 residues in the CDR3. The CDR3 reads CASSEMGITYNSPLHF. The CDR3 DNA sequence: TGTGCCAGCAGTGAAATGGGCATTACCTATAATTCACCCCTCCACTTT.

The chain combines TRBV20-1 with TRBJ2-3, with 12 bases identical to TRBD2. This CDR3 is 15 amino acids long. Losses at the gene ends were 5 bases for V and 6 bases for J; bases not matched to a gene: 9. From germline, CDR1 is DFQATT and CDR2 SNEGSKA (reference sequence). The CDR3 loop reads CSAYAGTSGSDTQYF. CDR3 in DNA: TGCAGTGCTTACGCCGGGACTAGCGGGTCTGATACGCAGTATTTT.

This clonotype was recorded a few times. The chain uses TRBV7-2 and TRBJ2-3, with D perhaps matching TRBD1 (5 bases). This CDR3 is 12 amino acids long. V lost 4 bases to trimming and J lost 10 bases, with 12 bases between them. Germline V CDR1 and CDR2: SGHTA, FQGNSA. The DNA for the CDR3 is TGTGCCAGCAGCTCCAGGGAATTCGCGCAGTATTTT. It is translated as CASSSREFAQYF.

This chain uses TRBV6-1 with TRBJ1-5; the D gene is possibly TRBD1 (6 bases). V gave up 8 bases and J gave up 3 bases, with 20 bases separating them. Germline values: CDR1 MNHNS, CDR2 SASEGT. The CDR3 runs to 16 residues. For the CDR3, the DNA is TGTGCCAGCCTTGAAACAGGGTCAATTGACAATCAGCCCCAGCATTTT. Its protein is CASLETGSIDNQPQHF.

CDR3 region: CASSQQLGGGNQPQHF. CDR3 DNA: TGTGCCAGCAGCCAACAGTTGGGGGGGGGGAATCAGCCCCAGCATTTT. This chain uses TRBV27 with TRBJ1-5; D is possibly TRBD1 (5 bases). In germline, CDR1 is MNHEY, CDR2 SMNVEV (reference sequence). The V end was cut by 6 bases, the J end by 4 bases, with 19 bases between. The CDR3 has 16 amino acids.

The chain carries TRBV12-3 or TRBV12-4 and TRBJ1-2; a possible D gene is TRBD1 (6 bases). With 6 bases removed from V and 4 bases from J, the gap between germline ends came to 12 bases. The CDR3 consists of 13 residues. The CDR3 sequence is CASSPGASYGYTF. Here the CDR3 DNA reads TGTGCCAGCAGCCCGGGGGCGTCCTATGGCTACACCTTC.

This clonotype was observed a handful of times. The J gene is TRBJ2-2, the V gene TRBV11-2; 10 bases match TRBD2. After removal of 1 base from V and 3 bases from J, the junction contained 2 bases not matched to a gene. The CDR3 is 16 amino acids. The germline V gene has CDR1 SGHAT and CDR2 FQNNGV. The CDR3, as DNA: TGTGCCAGCAGCTTAGGTAGCGGGGGGTACACCGGGGAGCTGTTTTTT. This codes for CASSLGSGGYTGELFF.

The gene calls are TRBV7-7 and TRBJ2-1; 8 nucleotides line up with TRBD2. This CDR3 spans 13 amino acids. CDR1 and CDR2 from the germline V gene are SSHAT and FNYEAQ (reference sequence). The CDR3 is CASGNLGGNEQFF. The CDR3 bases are TGTGCTAGCGGGAATCTGGGAGGCAATGAGCAGTTCTTC.

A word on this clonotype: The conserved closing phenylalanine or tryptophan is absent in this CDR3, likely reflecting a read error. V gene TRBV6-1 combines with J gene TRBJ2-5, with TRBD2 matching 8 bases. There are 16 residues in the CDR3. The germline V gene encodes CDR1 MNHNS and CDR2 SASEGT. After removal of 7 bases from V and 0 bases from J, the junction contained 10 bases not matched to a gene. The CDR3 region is CASNEGLVRYQETQYY. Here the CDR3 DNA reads TGTGCCAGCAATGAGGGACTAGTTAGGTACCAAGAGACCCAGTACTAC.

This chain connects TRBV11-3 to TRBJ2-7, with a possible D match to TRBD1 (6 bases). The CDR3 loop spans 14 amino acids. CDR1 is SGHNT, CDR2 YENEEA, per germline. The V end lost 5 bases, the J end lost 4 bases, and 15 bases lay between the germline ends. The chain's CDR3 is CASSLPGQFYEQYF. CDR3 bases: TGTGCCAGCAGCCTTCCTGGACAGTTTTACGAGCAGTACTTC.

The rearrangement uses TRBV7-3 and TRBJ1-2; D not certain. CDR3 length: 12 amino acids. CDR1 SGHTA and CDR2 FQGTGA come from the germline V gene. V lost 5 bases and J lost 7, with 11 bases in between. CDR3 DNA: TGTGCCAGCAGCGTAGAGGACGGTGGCTACACCTTC. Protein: CASSVEDGGYTF.

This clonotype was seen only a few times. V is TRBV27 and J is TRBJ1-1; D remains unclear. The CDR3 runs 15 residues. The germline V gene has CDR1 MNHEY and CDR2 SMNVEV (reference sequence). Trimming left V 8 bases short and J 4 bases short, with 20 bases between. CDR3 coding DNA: TGTGCCAGCTCCGGGTTGGCACGGCGAACCACTGAAGCTTTCTTT. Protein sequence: CASSGLARRTTEAFF.

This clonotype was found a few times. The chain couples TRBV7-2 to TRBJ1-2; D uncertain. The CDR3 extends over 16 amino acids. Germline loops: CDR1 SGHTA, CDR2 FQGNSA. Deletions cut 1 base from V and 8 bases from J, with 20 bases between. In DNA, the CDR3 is TGTGCCAGCAGCTTAGAAAGCCGCTTACCCCTTACAGGCTACACCTTC. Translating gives CASSLESRLPLTGYTF. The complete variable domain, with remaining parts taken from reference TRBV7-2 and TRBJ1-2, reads GAGVSQSPSNKVTEKGKDVELRCDPISGHTALYWYRQSLGQGLEFLIYFQGNSAPDKSGLPSDRFSAERTGGSVSTLTIQRTQQEDSAVYLCASSLESRLPLTGYTFGSGTRLTVV.

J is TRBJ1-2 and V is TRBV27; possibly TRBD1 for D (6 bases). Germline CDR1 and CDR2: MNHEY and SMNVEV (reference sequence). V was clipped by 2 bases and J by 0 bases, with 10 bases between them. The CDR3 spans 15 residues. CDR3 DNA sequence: TGTGCCAGCAGTTTACAAGGGACAACTAACTATGGCTACACCTTC. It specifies CASSLQGTTNYGYTF.

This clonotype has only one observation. The CDR3 sequence is CSARENRVSNEKLFF. In DNA form, the CDR3 reads TGCAGTGCTAGAGAGAACAGGGTGTCTAATGAAAAACTGTTTTTT. This rearrangement joins TRBV20-1 to TRBJ1-4, with D possibly being TRBD1 (6 bases). Trimming took 0 bases from V and 3 from J, leaving 11 bases between them. In germline, CDR1 is DFQATT, CDR2 SNEGSKA (reference sequence). This CDR3 is built from 15 residues.

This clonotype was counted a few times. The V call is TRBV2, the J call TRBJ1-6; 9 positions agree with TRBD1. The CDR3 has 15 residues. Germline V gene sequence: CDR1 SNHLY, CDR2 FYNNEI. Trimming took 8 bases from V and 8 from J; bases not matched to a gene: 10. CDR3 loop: CASYSGTGYYSPLHF. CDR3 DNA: TGTGCCAGCTATTCCGGGACAGGGTATTATTCACCCCTCCACTTT.

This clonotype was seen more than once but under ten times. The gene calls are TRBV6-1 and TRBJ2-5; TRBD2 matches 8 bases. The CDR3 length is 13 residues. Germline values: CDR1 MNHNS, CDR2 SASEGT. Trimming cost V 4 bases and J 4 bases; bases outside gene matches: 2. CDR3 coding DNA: TGTGCCAGCAGTGGAAGCGGGGGAGAGACCCAGTACTTC. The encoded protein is CASSGSGGETQYF.

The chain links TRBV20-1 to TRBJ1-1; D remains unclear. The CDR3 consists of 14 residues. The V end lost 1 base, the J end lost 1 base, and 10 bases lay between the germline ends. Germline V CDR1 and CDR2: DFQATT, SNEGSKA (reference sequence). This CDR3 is CSARGPSTNTEAFF. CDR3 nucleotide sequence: TGCAGTGCTAGAGGTCCGAGTACGAACACTGAAGCTTTCTTT.

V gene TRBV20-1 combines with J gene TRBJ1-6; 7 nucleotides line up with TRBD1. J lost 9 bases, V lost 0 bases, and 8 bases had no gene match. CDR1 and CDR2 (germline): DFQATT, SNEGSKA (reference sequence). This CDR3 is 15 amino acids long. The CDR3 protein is CSARDAGTESSPLHF. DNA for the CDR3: TGCAGTGCTAGAGATGCCGGGACAGAAAGTTCACCCCTCCACTTT.

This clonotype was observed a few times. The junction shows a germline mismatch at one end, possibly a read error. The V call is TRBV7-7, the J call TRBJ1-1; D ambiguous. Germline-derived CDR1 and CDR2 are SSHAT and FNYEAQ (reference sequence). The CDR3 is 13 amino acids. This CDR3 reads CASSLSQNTEAFF. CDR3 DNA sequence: TGTGCTAGCAGCTTATCCCAGAACACTGAAGCTTTCTTT.

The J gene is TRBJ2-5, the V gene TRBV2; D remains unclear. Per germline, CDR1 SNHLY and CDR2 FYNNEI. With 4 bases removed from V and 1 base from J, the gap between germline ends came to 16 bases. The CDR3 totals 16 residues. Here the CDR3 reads CASSGFEGWVQETQYF. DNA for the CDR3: TGTGCCAGCAGTGGGTTCGAAGGGTGGGTCCAAGAGACCCAGTACTTC.

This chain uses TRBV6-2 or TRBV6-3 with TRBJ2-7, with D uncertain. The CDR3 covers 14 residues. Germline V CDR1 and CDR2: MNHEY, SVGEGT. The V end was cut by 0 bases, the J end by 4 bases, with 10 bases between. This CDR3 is CASSYSRHLYEQYF. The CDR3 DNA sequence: TGTGCCAGCAGTTACTCGAGACACCTTTACGAGCAGTACTTC.

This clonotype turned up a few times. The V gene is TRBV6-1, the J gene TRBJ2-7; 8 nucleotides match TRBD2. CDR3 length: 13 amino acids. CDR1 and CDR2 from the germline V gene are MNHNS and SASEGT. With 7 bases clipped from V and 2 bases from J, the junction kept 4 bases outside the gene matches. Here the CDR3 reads CASTVAGTYEQYF. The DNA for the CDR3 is TGTGCCAGCACCGTAGCGGGAACCTACGAGCAGTACTTC.

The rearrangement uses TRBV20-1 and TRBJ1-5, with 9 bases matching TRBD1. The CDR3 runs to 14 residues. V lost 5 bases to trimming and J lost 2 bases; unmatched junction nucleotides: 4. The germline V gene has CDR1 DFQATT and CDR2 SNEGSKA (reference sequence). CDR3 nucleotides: TGCAGTGCTTTCCGGGACAGGGGCAATCAGCCCCAGCATTTT. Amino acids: CSAFRDRGNQPQHF.

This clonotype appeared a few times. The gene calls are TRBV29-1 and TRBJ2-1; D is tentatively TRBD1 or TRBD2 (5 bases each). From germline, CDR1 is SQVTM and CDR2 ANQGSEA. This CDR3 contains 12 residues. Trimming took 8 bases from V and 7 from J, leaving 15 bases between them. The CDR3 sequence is CSSSRDRNEQFF. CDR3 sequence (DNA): TGCAGCTCATCCCGGGACCGTAATGAGCAGTTCTTC.